This T cell receptor (beta chain) is from a study of regulatory T cells in long-lasting Graves disease. The CDR3 spans 12 residues. V lost 3 bases and J 8 bases, leaving 11 bases between the germline ends. CDR1 is SGDLS, CDR2 YYNGEE, per germline. Time point described: newly diagnosed GD, antithyroid drugs for less than 3 months. Construction of the TCR library relied on RNA isolated from PBMCs. Combining iRepertoire HTBI primers with Arm-PCR of CDR3 regions, the authors built TCR beta libraries. TCRdb re-called the multiplex PCR reads with MiXCR, one entry per CDR3 protein. The sample includes about 370,000 distinct CDR3 sequences, less than 20% of them seen just once.

The sequence derives from a female donor with Graves disease. The chain carries TRBV9 and TRBJ1-2; D may be TRBD1 (6 bases). This sample comprised peripheral blood mononuclear cells (PBMCs), obtained at new diagnosis, from a patient treated with antithyroid drugs. CDR3 amino acids: CASSGGGEGYTF. In DNA form, the CDR3 reads TGTGCCAGCAGCGGAGGGGGTGAAGGCTACACCTTC.